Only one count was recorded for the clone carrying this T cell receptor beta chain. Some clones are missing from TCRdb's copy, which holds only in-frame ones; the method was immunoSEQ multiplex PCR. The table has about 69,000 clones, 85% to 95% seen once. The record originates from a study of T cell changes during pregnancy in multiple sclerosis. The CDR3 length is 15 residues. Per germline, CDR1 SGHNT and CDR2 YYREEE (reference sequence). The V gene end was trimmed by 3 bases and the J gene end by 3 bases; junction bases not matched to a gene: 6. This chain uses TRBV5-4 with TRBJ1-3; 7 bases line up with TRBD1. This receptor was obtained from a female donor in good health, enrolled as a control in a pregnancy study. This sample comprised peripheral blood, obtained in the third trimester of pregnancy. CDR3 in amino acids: CASSSKQGLGNTIYF. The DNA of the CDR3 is TGTGCCAGCAGCTCAAAACAGGGGCTTGGAAACACCATATATTTT.